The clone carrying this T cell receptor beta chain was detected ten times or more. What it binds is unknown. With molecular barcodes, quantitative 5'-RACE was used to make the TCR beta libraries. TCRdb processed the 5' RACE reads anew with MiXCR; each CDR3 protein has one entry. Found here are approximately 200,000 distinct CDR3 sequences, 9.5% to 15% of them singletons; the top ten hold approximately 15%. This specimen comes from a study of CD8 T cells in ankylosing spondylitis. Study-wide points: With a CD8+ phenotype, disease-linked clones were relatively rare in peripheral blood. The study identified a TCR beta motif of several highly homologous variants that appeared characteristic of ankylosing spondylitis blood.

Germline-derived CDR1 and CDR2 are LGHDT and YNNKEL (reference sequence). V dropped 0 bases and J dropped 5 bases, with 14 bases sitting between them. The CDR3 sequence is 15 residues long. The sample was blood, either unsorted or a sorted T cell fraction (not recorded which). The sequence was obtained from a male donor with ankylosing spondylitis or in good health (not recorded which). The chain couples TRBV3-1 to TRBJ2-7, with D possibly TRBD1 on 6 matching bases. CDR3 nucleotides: TGTGCCAGCAGCCAAGATGAGGTGGCAGGGGACGAGCAGTACTTC. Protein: CASSQDEVAGDEQYF.